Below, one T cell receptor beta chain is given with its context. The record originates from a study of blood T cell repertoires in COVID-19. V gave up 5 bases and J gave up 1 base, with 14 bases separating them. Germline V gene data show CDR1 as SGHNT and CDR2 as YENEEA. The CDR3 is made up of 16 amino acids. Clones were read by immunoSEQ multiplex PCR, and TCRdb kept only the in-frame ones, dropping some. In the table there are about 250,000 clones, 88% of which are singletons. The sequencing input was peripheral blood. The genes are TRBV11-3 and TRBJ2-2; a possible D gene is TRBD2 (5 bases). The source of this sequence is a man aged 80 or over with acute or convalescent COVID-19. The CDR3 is CASSPRAGMNTGELFF. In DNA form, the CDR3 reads TGTGCCAGCAGCCCAAGGGCGGGTATGAACACCGGGGAGCTGTTTTTT.